These T cell receptor beta chains were read from a single sample in a study of blood T cell repertoires in COVID-19. Profiling relied on immunoSEQ multiplex PCR, and the TCRdb table lists in-frame clones only, not all of them. Of about 110,000 clones listed, over 60% are singletons. Sample: peripheral blood. The receptors come from a woman of 80 years or more with active or convalescent COVID-19. CDR3s leave out the opening cysteine and the closing phenylalanine or tryptophan. The D gene is left open where the match is weak. Some rows mark clone size as missing; the rest say once, few, many or name a class of expanded clone.

-,TRBV28,-,ASSLWQEQEAF
-,TRBV19,TRBD1,ASKLGTEDEKLF
few,TRBV7-9,-,ASSLGTENYGYT
-,TRBV4-1,-,ASSRDRIMNTEAF
-,TRBV5-1,TRBD1,ASSPGTDGGTDTQY
few,TRBV2,TRBD1,ASSEGERTGGTDTQY
-,TRBV3-1/TRBV3-2,-,ASSQSNTEAF
once,TRBV10-3,-,AISAGQALKDTQY
-,TRBV5-1,-,ASSATGDTEAF
-,TRBV16,-,ASLGRDNQPQH
-,TRBV6-2/TRBV6-3,TRBD1,ASSMDRGGDEQY
once,TRBV9,TRBD1,ASSPHGDRNNEQF
-,TRBV9,-,ASSVAGGVGSPLH
once,TRBV28,-,ASTRPGAGNTIY
-,TRBV4-1,TRBD2,ASSHTSGRAGNEQF
-,TRBV3-1/TRBV3-2,-,ASSTKMGGTYTAKDGYT
-,TRBV5-1,-,ASSVQRSTDTQY
-,TRBV28,TRBD1,ASNPDRGHGYT
-,TRBV20-1,TRBD1,SASVGGQLNTIY
few,TRBV5-1,TRBD2,ASSLPPLAGGTEQF
-,TRBV15,-,ATRPGMGETQY
few,TRBV28,TRBD2,ASRVTSGRAYEQY
few,TRBV2,TRBD2,ASSGGGNEQF
-,TRBV11-1,TRBD1,ASSRNRGSDGYT
-,TRBV30,-,AGPRMGANTEAF
-,TRBV11-2,-,ASSLAPSQETQY
-,TRBV11-1,TRBD1,ASSLAVPGTGNSYGYT
-,TRBV13,-,ASSLTLGAANTEAF
-,TRBV7-9,TRBD2,ASSPTSGRAGTYEQY
-,TRBV7-9,TRBD2,ASTPQTSGSSYNEQF
-,TRBV6-5,TRBD1,ASSHRDRQNQPQH
-,TRBV27,TRBD1,ASSLTDDRGGQPQH
-,TRBV19,TRBD2,ASSIASSGRYEQY
few,TRBV15,-,ATSRDRGLASEQF
few,TRBV5-6,TRBD2,ASSTGTSDTGELF
-,TRBV29-1,-,SVAHMWAPYEQY
few,TRBV6-1,-,ASSEAAGASYEQY
-,TRBV6-6,-,ASSYSNGVLNTEAF
once,TRBV19,-,ASSMGRGTQPQH
-,TRBV20-1,TRBD2,SASLGTSGRRVEQF
-,TRBV5-4,TRBD2,ASSLWKAGGIDTQY
-,TRBV5-1,-,ASSPGGGEETQY
-,TRBV28,TRBD1,ASSRAPGQGDTEAF
-,TRBV7-2,-,ASSPGTGGYGYT
few,TRBV14,-,ASSQDTGGQFTYEQY
once,TRBV6-2/TRBV6-3,-,ASSYMGVNTEAF
once,TRBV5-6,-,ASSLYRVNEQF
-,TRBV19,TRBD2,ASSIGRGNEQF
-,TRBV5-1,-,ASSLVAGSYQLF
-,TRBV6-1,TRBD2,ASSYSGPYNEQF
-,TRBV18,TRBD1,ASSPPGTGGINEQF
-,TRBV12-5,TRBD1,ASGEGAGSNQPQH
-,TRBV30,-,AWSRPGAGSYEQY